What follows are 24 T cell receptor beta chains derived from one specimen sequenced in a study of blood T cell repertoires in COVID-19. Assay used: immunoSEQ multiplex PCR; TCRdb lists only in-frame clones, some missing. The sample has 200,000 to 250,000 clones; about nine tenths are singletons. Sequencing was carried out using peripheral blood. Receptors originate from a woman aged 45-59 years with acute or convalescent COVID-19.

The chain links TRBV7-2 to TRBJ1-2, with 12 bases lining up with TRBD1. The junction had 5 bases not matched to a gene; V was cut back by 5 bases and J by 7 bases. Germline V gene sequence: CDR1 SGHTA, CDR2 FQGNSA. The CDR3 has 14 amino acids. CDR3 sequence: CASSRTGQGAGYTF. The CDR3 region has the DNA TGTGCCAGCAGCCGGACGGGACAGGGGGCTGGCTACACCTTC.

The rearrangement links TRBV5-4 to TRBJ2-3; 8 nucleotides agree with TRBD2. This CDR3 region has 15 residues. Germline CDR1 is SGHNT and CDR2 is YYREEE (reference sequence). The V segment lost 4 bases and the J segment 4 bases; nucleotides outside the gene matches: 8. The DNA for the CDR3 is TGTGCCAGCAGCCCCGGGAGGGGATTGGCAGATACGCAGTATTTT. Amino acids: CASSPGRGLADTQYF. Full variable domain (missing parts from reference TRBV5-4 and TRBJ2-3): ETGVTQSPTHLIKTRGQQVTLRCSSQSGHNTVSWYQQALGQGPQFIFQYYREEENGRGNFPPRFSGLQFPNYSSELNVNALELDDSALYLCASSPGRGLADTQYFGPGTRLTVL.

V usage is TRBV6-5 and J usage is TRBJ1-2; D remains ambiguous. Germline loops: CDR1 MNHEY, CDR2 SVGAGI. Trimming pared 7 bases from V and 5 bases from J, leaving 11 bases between. This CDR3 contains 12 residues. This CDR3 reads CASTNGRYGYTF. The CDR3 DNA is TGTGCCAGCACTAACGGGAGATATGGCTACACCTTC.

V and J are TRBV5-6 and TRBJ2-1; D remains ambiguous. V was shortened by 2 bases and J by 10 bases, with 7 bases between the two germline ends. The CDR3 loop spans 11 amino acids. The germline V gene has CDR1 SGHDT and CDR2 YYEEEE. The CDR3 loop is CASSLGREQFF. The CDR3 DNA sequence: TGTGCCAGCAGCTTAGGCAGGGAGCAGTTCTTC. Together with reference TRBV5-6 and TRBJ2-1, the CDR3 gives the full variable domain: DAGVTQSPTHLIKTRGQQVTLRCSPKSGHDTVSWYQQALGQGPQFIFQYYEEEERQRGNFPDRFSGHQFPNYSSELNVNALLLGDSALYLCASSLGREQFFGPGTRLTVL.

This chain joins TRBV5-4 and TRBJ1-3; D uncertain. With 5 bases removed from V and 0 bases from J, the gap between germline ends came to 6 bases. The germline gives CDR1 SGHNT, CDR2 YYREEE (reference sequence). This CDR3 has 13 amino acids. The CDR3 DNA reads as TGTGCCAGCAGACAGACCTCTGGAAACACCATATATTTT. Amino acids: CASRQTSGNTIYF.

The chain combines TRBV11-3 with TRBJ1-2, with D perhaps TRBD1 (5 bases). CDR3 size: 14 residues. V was clipped by 5 bases and J by 8 bases, with 18 bases between them. The germline V gene encodes CDR1 SGHNT and CDR2 YENEEA. The CDR3 region has the DNA TGTGCCAGCAGCCCCAGGGAGGGGAGATCCGGCTACACCTTC. It encodes CASSPREGRSGYTF.

The CDR3 sequence is CASSRSPRAVPRTGELFF. In DNA, the CDR3 is TGTGCCAGCAGTCGGAGCCCCCGTGCGGTACCGAGGACCGGGGAGCTGTTTTTT. The chain links TRBV6-6 to TRBJ2-2; D uncertain. The CDR3 runs to 18 residues. V shed 5 bases and J shed 5 bases, with 24 bases lying between them. Germline V lookup: CDR1 MNHNY, CDR2 SVGAGI (reference sequence).

The V gene is TRBV7-2, the J gene TRBJ1-1; maybe TRBD1 (5 bases). The germline gives CDR1 SGHTA, CDR2 FQGNSA. The V end lost 3 bases, the J end lost 6 bases, and 11 bases lay between the germline ends. The CDR3 runs to 13 residues. CDR3 coding DNA: TGTGCCAGCAGCTTTGGGGGGACTCCTGAAGCTTTCTTT. Its protein is CASSFGGTPEAFF.

The V gene is TRBV2, the J gene TRBJ1-2; weak D call: TRBD1 (5 bases). Germline assignment: CDR1 SNHLY and CDR2 FYNNEI. V dropped 4 bases and J dropped 3 bases, with 9 bases sitting between them. The CDR3 has 13 amino acids. CDR3 amino acids: CASSAGVYYGYTF. The CDR3 DNA is TGTGCCAGCAGTGCGGGGGTCTACTATGGCTACACCTTC.

This clone occurred once. The gene calls are TRBV11-2 and TRBJ1-5; D uncertain. Germline CDR1 and CDR2: SGHAT and FQNNGV. Trimming left V 1 base short and J 7 bases short, with 8 bases between. This CDR3 is 13 amino acids long. This CDR3 is CASSLAPKQPQHF. DNA of the CDR3: TGTGCCAGCAGCTTAGCCCCAAAACAGCCCCAGCATTTT.

This clone was detected only once. The rearrangement joins TRBV6-5 to TRBJ2-1; D perhaps matches TRBD1 (5 bases). CDR1 is MNHEY and CDR2 is SVGAGI in the germline V gene. The CDR3 contains 11 residues. The V end lost 8 bases, the J end lost 8 bases, and 10 bases lay between the germline ends. This CDR3 is CASPLGDEQFF. The CDR3 nucleotides are TGTGCCAGCCCTCTAGGGGATGAGCAGTTCTTC.

The chain employs TRBV19 and TRBJ2-6, with 8 bases identical to TRBD1. In germline, CDR1 is LNHDA, CDR2 SQIVND (reference sequence). The V segment lost 6 bases and the J segment 4 bases; nucleotides outside the gene matches: 2. The CDR3 extends over 14 amino acids. The CDR3 region is CASSQGAGANVLTF. CDR3 nucleotides: TGTGCCAGTAGCCAGGGGGCCGGGGCCAACGTCCTGACTTTC.

This clone came up many times. The chain carries TRBV7-2 and TRBJ2-1; the match to TRBD2 covers 11 bases. Germline-derived CDR1 and CDR2 are SGHTA and FQGNSA. This CDR3 comprises 17 residues. The ends lost 5 bases at V and 4 bases at J; junction bases unmatched: 10. In DNA, the CDR3 is TGTGCCAGCAGCGGGACTAGCGGAACTAAAAGGTACAATGAGCAGTTCTTC. Protein sequence: CASSGTSGTKRYNEQFF.

The chain uses TRBV30 and TRBJ2-1; 10 bases are shared with TRBD2. With 3 bases clipped from V and 9 bases from J, the junction kept 14 bases outside the gene matches. CDR3 length: 16 amino acids. Germline CDR1 reads GTSNPN; CDR2 reads SVGIG (reference sequence). As DNA, the CDR3 is TGTGCCTGGAGGAAGGCGCTACTAGCGGGAAGAGGTGAGCAGTTCTTC. It translates to CAWRKALLAGRGEQFF. The variable domain in full, with the rest retrieved from reference TRBV30 and TRBJ2-1, is SQTIHQWPATLVQPVGSPLSLECTVEGTSNPNLYWYRQAAGRGLQLLFYSVGIGQISSEVPQNLSASRPQDRQFILSSKKLLLSDSGFYLCAWRKALLAGRGEQFFGPGTRLTVL.

The J gene is TRBJ2-7, the V gene TRBV6-2 or TRBV6-3; D is perhaps TRBD2 (5 bases). Trimming cost V 2 bases and J 2 bases, with 19 bases left between them. The CDR3 extends over 17 amino acids. Germline CDR1 and CDR2: MNHEY and SVGEGT. CDR3 residues: CASSYTPRRSQAYEQYF. DNA of the CDR3: TGTGCCAGCAGTTACACCCCTCGGAGGTCGCAGGCCTACGAGCAGTACTTC.

The chain carries TRBV13 and TRBJ2-5; 10 bases line up with TRBD2. Looked up from germline, CDR1 is PRHDT and CDR2 is FYEKMQ (reference sequence). The CDR3 loop spans 15 amino acids. The trim removed 1 base at V and 5 bases at J, leaving 4 bases unmatched. The CDR3 region has the DNA TGTGCCAGCAGCTTAGATCTAGCGGGAGTGGAGACCCAGTACTTC. Amino acids: CASSLDLAGVETQYF.

The V and J genes are TRBV7-2 and TRBJ1-2; TRBD1 matches 8 bases. The CDR3 consists of 13 residues. Per germline, CDR1 SGHTA and CDR2 FQGNSA. Losses at the gene ends were 5 bases for V and 4 bases for J; bases not matched to a gene: 3. The CDR3 coding sequence is TGTGCCAGCAGCCAACAGGGGGGCTATGGCTACACCTTC. Amino acid sequence: CASSQQGGYGYTF.

In regard to this clone: Other DNA sequences within the sample encode an identical CDR3. The chain links TRBV20-1 to TRBJ2-7; the D gene is possibly TRBD2 (6 bases). CDR3 length: 11 residues. V lost 4 bases and J lost 5, with 9 bases in between. Germline CDR1 is DFQATT and CDR2 is SNEGSKA (reference sequence). CDR3 residues: CSAKSGHEQYF. The CDR3 nucleotides read TGCAGTGCTAAGAGCGGGCACGAGCAGTACTTC.

The CDR3 coding sequence is TGCGCCAGCAGCCCAGGGGGAAGGGAAGAGACCCAGTACTTC. This codes for CASSPGGREETQYF. The genes are TRBV5-1 and TRBJ2-5; 7 nucleotides agree with TRBD1. The CDR3 spans 14 residues. Germline assignment: CDR1 SGHRS and CDR2 YFSETQ. The ends lost 4 bases at V and 3 bases at J; junction bases unmatched: 6. The full variable domain, rest sourced from reference TRBV5-1 and TRBJ2-5, is KAGVTQTPRYLIKTRGQQVTLSCSPISGHRSVSWYQQTPGQGLQFLFEYFSETQRNKGNFPGRFSGRQFSNSRSEMNVSTLELGDSALYLCASSPGGREETQYFGPGTRLLVL.

V gene TRBV4-1 combines with J gene TRBJ2-7, with 7 bases identical to TRBD1. The CDR3 is 14 amino acids. Germline V lookup: CDR1 MGHRA, CDR2 YSYEKL. Germline trimming cut 4 bases from V and 2 bases from J; bases unmatched to any gene: 5. The CDR3 nucleotides are TGCGCCAGCAGCCCTACGGGACAGACCTACGAGCAGTACTTC. Its translation: CASSPTGQTYEQYF.

CDR3 residues: CASSSDRGLGYTF. Written as DNA, the CDR3 is TGTGCCAGCAGTTCTGACAGGGGGCTTGGCTACACCTTC. V and J are TRBV7-2 and TRBJ1-2, with 10 bases that match TRBD1. The length of the CDR3 is 13 residues. V trimming: 6 bases; J trimming: 7 bases; junction bases outside the gene matches: 5. The germline V gene encodes CDR1 SGHTA and CDR2 FQGNSA. Full variable domain (missing parts from reference TRBV7-2 and TRBJ1-2): GAGVSQSPSNKVTEKGKDVELRCDPISGHTALYWYRQSLGQGLEFLIYFQGNSAPDKSGLPSDRFSAERTGGSVSTLTIQRTQQEDSAVYLCASSSDRGLGYTFGSGTRLTVV.

The V and J genes are TRBV5-1 and TRBJ1-1, with a tentative D call TRBD1 (6 bases). The CDR3 sequence is 13 residues long. The germline gives CDR1 SGHRS, CDR2 YFSETQ. V dropped 6 bases and J dropped 5 bases, with 14 bases sitting between them. The CDR3 is CASNTGMETEAFF. DNA for the CDR3: TGCGCCAGCAACACAGGGATGGAAACTGAAGCTTTCTTT. Filled out from reference TRBV5-1 and TRBJ1-1, the complete variable domain reads KAGVTQTPRYLIKTRGQQVTLSCSPISGHRSVSWYQQTPGQGLQFLFEYFSETQRNKGNFPGRFSGRQFSNSRSEMNVSTLELGDSALYLCASNTGMETEAFFGQGTRLTVV.

This clone occurred a few times. V and J are TRBV5-1 and TRBJ1-2, with a weak D call TRBD1 (6 bases). Trimming removed 0 bases from V and 4 bases from J, with 10 bases in between. CDR1 and CDR2 from the germline V gene are SGHRS and YFSETQ. There are 14 residues in the CDR3. The CDR3 bases are TGCGCCAGCAGCTTGGTTGCAGGGGCCTATGGCTACACCTTC. Translated: CASSLVAGAYGYTF. Combining the CDR3 with reference TRBV5-1 and TRBJ1-2 gives the whole variable domain KAGVTQTPRYLIKTRGQQVTLSCSPISGHRSVSWYQQTPGQGLQFLFEYFSETQRNKGNFPGRFSGRQFSNSRSEMNVSTLELGDSALYLCASSLVAGAYGYTFGSGTRLTVV.

The gene calls are TRBV7-8 and TRBJ2-7, with D possibly matching TRBD1 (5 bases). The CDR3 totals 16 residues. Deletions cut 5 bases from V and 3 bases from J, with 20 bases between. Germline-derived CDR1 and CDR2 are SGHVS and FQNEAQ. CDR3 in amino acids: CASSPGAAPIYYEQYF. The CDR3 DNA sequence: TGTGCCAGCAGCCCTGGGGCCGCACCGATATACTACGAGCAGTACTTC. Full variable domain (outside the CDR3, taken from reference TRBV7-8 and TRBJ2-7): GAGVSQSPRYKVAKRGQDVALRCDPISGHVSLFWYQQALGQGPEFLTYFQNEAQLDKSGLPSDRFFAERPEGSVSTLKIQRTQQEDSAVYLCASSPGAAPIYYEQYFGPGTRLTVT.